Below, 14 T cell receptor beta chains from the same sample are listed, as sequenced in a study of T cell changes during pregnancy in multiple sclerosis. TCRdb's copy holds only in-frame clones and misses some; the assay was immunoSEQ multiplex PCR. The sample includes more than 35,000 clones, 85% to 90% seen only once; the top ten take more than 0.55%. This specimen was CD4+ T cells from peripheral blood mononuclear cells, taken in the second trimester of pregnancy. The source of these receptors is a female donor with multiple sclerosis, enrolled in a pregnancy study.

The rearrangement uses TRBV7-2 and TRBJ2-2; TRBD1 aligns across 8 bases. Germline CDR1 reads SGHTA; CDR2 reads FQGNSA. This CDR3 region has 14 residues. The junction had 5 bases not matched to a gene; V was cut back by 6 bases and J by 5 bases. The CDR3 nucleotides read TGTGCCAGCAGGCGGACAGGGAAGACCGGGGAGCTGTTTTTT. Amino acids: CASRRTGKTGELFF.

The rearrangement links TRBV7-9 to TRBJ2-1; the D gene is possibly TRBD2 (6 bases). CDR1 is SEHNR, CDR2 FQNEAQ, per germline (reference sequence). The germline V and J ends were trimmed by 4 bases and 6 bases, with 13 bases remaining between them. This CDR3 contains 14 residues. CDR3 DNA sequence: TGTGCCAGCAGCTCCCCGGGACTGAGCAATGAGCAGTTCTTC. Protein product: CASSSPGLSNEQFF.

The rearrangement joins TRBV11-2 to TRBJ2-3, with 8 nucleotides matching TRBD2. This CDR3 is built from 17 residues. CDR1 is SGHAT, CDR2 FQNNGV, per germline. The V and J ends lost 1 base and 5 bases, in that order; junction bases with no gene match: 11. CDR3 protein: CASSLVLGAGAKDTQYF. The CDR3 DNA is TGTGCCAGCAGCTTAGTTTTAGGAGCGGGAGCGAAAGATACGCAGTATTTT. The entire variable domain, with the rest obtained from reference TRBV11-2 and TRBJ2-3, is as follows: EAGVAQSPRYKIIEKRQSVAFWCNPISGHATLYWYQQILGQGPKLLIQFQNNGVVDDSQLPKDRFSAERLKGVDSTLKIQPAKLEDSAVYLCASSLVLGAGAKDTQYFGPGTRLTVL.

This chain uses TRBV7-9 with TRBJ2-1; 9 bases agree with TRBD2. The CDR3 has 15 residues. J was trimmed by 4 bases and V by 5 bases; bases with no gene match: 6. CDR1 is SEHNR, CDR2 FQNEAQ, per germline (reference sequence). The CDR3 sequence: CASSILAGIYNEQFF. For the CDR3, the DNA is TGTGCCAGCAGCATCCTAGCGGGGATTTACAATGAGCAGTTCTTC.

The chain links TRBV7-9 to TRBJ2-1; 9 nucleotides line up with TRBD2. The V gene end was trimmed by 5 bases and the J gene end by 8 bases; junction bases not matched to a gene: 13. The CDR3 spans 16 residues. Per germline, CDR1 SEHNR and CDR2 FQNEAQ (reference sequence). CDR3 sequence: CASSATGTSLSDEQFF. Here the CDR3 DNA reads TGTGCCAGCAGCGCAACCGGGACTAGCCTTTCCGATGAGCAGTTCTTC. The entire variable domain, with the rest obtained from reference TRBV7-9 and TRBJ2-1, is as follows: DTGVSQNPRHKITKRGQNVTFRCDPISEHNRLYWYRQTLGQGPEFLTYFQNEAQLEKSRLLSDRFSAERPKGSFSTLEIQRTEQGDSAMYLCASSATGTSLSDEQFFGPGTRLTVL.

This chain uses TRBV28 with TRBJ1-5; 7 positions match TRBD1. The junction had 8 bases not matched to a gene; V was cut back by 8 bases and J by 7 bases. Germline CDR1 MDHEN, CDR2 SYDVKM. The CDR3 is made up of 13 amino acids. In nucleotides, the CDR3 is TGTGCCAGCCACCGGGACAGCTGGCAGCCCCAGCATTTT. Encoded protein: CASHRDSWQPQHF.

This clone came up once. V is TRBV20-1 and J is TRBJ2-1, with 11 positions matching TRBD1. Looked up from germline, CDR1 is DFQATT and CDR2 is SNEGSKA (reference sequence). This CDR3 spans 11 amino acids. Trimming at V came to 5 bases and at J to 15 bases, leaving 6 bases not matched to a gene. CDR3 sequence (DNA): TGCAGTGCTGGACAGGGGGCGTTTCGGTTCTTC. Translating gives CSAGQGAFRFF.

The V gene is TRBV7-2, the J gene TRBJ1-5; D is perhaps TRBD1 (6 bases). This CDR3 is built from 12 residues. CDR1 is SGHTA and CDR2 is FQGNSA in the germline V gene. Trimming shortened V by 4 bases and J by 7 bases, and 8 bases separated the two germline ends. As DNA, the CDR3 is TGTGCCAGCAGCTCACAGGGCCAGCCCCAGCATTTT. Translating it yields CASSSQGQPQHF.

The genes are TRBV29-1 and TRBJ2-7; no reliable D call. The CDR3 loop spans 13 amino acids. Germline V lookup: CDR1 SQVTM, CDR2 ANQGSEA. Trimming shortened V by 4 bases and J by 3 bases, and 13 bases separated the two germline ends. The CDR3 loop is CSVGFHKLYEQYF. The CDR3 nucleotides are TGCAGCGTTGGATTTCATAAACTCTACGAGCAGTACTTC.

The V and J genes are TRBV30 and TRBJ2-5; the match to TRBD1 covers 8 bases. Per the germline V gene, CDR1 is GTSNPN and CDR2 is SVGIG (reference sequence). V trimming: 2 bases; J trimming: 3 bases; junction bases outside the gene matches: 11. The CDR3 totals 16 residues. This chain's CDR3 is CAWSRPDRGGKETQYF. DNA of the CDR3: TGTGCCTGGAGTCGACCAGACAGGGGCGGGAAAGAGACCCAGTACTTC.

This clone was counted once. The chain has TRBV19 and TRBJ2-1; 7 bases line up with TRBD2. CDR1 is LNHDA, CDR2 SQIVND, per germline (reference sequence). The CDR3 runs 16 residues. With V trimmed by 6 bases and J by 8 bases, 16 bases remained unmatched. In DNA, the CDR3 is TGTGCCAGTAGCTCTCCGGGACTACGTAACCACGATGAGCAGTTCTTC. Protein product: CASSSPGLRNHDEQFF.

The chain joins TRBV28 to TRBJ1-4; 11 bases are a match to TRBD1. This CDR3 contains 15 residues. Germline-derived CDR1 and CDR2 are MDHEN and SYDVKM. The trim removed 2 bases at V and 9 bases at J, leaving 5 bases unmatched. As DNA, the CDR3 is TGTGCCAGCAGTTTAAGGACAGGGGGCGTTAAAAAACTGTTTTTT. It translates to CASSLRTGGVKKLFF.

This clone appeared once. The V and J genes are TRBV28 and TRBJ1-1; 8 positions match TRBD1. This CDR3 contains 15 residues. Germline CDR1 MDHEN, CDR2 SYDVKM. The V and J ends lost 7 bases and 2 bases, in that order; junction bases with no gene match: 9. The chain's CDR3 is CASTTGGTGNTEAFF. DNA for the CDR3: TGTGCCAGCACTACAGGCGGGACAGGAAACACTGAAGCTTTCTTT.

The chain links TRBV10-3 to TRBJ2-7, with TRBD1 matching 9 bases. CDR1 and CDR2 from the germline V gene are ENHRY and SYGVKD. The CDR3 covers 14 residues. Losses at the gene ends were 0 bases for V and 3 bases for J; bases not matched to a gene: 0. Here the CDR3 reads CAISESGQGYEQYF. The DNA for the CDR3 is TGTGCCATCAGTGAGTCGGGACAGGGCTACGAGCAGTACTTC.